This T cell receptor beta chain is drawn from a study of blood T cell repertoires in COVID-19. Background on the study: Both acute and convalescent COVID-19 samples were obtained from the United States, Italy and Spain.

This CDR3 is built from 14 residues. Germline V lookup: CDR1 MRHNA, CDR2 SNTAGT. The V gene lost 9 bases and the J gene lost 2 bases, with 16 bases spanning the gap. This clone was recorded once. The repertoire was sequenced with immunoSEQ multiplex PCR; TCRdb's copy has only in-frame clones and lacks some. The sample includes around 270,000 clones, 65% to 90% of them seen just once. The sequenced sample was peripheral blood. The gene calls are TRBV6-4 and TRBJ1-1, with D perhaps TRBD1 (6 bases). The TCR originated in a man aged 25-45 years with active or convalescent COVID-19. The CDR3 spells CARGGDRTNTEAFF. In DNA form, the CDR3 reads TGTGCCAGAGGAGGAGACAGGACCAACACTGAAGCTTTCTTT.